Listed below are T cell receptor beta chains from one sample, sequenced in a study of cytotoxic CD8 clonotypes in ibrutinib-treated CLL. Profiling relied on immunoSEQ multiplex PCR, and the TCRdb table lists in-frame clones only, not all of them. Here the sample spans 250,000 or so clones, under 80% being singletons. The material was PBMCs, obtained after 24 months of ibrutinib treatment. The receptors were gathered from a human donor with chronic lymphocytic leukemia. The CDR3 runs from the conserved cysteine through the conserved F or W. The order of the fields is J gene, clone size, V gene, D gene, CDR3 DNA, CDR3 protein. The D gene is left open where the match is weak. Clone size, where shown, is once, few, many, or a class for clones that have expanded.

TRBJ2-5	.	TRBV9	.	TGTGCCAGCAGCGTAGGCGGGAAGGAGACCCAGTACTTC	CASSVGGKETQYF
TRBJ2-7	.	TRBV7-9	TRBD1	TGTGCCAGCAGCTTAGTAGCCCTTGGGGACAGGGCCTTCTACGAGCAGTACTTC	CASSLVALGDRAFYEQYF
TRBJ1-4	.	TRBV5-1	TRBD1	TGCGCCAGCAGTCGAGGACAGGGGAATGAAAAACTGTTTTTT	CASSRGQGNEKLFF
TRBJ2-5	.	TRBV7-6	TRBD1	TGTGCCAGCACACACAGGGGGCCCCAAGAGACCCAGTACTTC	CASTHRGPQETQYF
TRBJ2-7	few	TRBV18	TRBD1	TGTGCCAGCTCACCGTTGCTTGTCCGGGACAGGGTCGACGAGCAGTACTTC	CASSPLLVRDRVDEQYF
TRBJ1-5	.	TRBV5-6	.	TGTGCCAGCAGCTTGGCGGCAGGGGAGGAGCCCCAGCATTTT	CASSLAAGEEPQHF
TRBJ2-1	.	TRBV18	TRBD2	TGTGCCAGCTCACCACCGGGCGGGAGGAACAATGAGCAGTTCTTC	CASSPPGGRNNEQFF
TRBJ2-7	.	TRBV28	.	TGTGCCAGCAGTTCGTACAGGGAACTCCTGAACGAGCAGTACTTC	CASSSYRELLNEQYF
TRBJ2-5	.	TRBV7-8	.	TGTGCCAGCAGCTTACCCCGGGTGGGTCGACAAGAGACCCAGTACTTC	CASSLPRVGRQETQYF
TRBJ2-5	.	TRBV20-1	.	TGCAGTGCTAGAGAGGGACCTGATCAGTACTTC	CSAREGPDQYF
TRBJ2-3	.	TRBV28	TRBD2	TGTGCCAGCAGTAGAGGAAGCGGGAGGGGGGTAGATACGCAGTATTTT	CASSRGSGRGVDTQYF
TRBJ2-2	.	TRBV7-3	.	TGTGCCAGCAGCTTAACAGGCGCGGGCGGTGCCGGGGAGCTGTTTTTT	CASSLTGAGGAGELFF
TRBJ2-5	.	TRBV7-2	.	TGTGCCAGCAGCGACAGAGACAGAATCCAAGAGACCCAGTACTTC	CASSDRDRIQETQYF
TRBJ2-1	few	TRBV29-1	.	TGCAGCGTTGATTTCGGTGAGCAGTTCTTC	CSVDFGEQFF
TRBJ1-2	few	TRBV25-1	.	TGTGCCAGCAGCCCCCAGCGGGACAATCCTCGCTACACCTTC	CASSPQRDNPRYTF
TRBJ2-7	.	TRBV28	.	TGTGCCAGCGTCTCCGGGACAATGTACTTC	CASVSGTMYF